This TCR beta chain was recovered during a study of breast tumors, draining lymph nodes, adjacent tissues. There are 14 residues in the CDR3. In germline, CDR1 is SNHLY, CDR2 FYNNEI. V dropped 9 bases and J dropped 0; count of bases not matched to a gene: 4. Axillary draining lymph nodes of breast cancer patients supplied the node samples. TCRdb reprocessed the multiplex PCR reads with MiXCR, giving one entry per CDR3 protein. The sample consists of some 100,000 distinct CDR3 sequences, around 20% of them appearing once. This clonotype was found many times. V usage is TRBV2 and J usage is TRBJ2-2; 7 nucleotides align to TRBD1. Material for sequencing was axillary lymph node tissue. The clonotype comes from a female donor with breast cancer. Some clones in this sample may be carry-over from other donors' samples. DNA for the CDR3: TGTGCCAGAAAGACAGGGACGAACACCGGGGAGCTGTTTTTT. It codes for CARKTGTNTGELFF.